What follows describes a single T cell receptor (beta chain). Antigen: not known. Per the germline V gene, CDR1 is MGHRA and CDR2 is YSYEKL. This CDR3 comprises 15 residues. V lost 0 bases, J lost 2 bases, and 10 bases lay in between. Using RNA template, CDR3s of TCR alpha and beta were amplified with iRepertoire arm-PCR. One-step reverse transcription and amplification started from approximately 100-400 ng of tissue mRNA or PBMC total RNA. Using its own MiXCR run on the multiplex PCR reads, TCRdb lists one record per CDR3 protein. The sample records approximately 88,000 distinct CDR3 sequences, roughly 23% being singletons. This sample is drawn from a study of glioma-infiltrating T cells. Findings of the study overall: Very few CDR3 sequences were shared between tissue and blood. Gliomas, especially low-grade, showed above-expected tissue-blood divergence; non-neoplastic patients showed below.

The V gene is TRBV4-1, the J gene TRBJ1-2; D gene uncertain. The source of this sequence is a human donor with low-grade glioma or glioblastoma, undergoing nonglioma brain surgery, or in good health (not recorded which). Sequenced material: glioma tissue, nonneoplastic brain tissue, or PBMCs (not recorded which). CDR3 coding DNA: TGCGCCAGCAGCCAAGATCTAGTCCAGAACTATGGCTACACCTTC. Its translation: CASSQDLVQNYGYTF.